What follows is one T cell receptor beta chain and its context. As yet, its antigen is unknown. The length of the CDR3 is 14 residues. Germline loops: CDR1 SGHNT, CDR2 YYREEE (reference sequence). V shed 2 bases and J shed 3 bases, with 8 bases lying between them. The record originates from a study of siplizumab effects on memory and regulatory T cells. Donor pairs, three in total, had unstimulated naive, memory, effector memory and TEMRA subsets sequenced. Study results and limitations: Left unconfirmed was the suppressive function of proliferating Tregs from siplizumab cultures. In siplizumab conditions, mappable alloreactive CD4+ clones averaged 68.8% Treg-derived, against around 30% in controls.

Sequenced by immunoSEQ multiplex PCR; TCRdb stores in-frame clones only, minus some. The sample has roughly 50,000 clones, more than 85% seen once. The rearrangement joins TRBV5-4 to TRBJ2-2; no clear D gene. This sequence originates from a human donor in good health. Sequencing was carried out using naive CD8+ T cells sorted from blood. This CDR3 reads CASSFTPHTGELFF. In nucleotides, the CDR3 is TGTGCCAGCAGCTTCACGCCACACACCGGGGAGCTGTTTTTT.